The sequence of this T cell receptor (beta chain) was determined in a study of shared clonotypes between healthy human individuals. About the study: In total, the donors were two women and a few men aged 18 to 49.

The CDR3 runs 16 residues. Sorted-subset replicate PCRs used 200 ng of genomic DNA. This amount corresponded to 30,000 to 35,000 T cell genomes. The assay was immunoSEQ multiplex PCR, and TCRdb's table has in-frame clones only and misses some. The sample yields 2 million to 2.5 million clones, about 95% seen once. As defined, naive CD8 cells were CD45RO-negative and positively selected for CCR7, with terminally differentiated effector memory CD45RA+ cells excluded. V usage is TRBV21-1 and J usage is TRBJ2-7; the table's D gene call, TRBD2, was not cross checked with the DNA. TRBV21-1 corresponds to a pseudogene. Material for sequencing was naive CD8+ T cells sorted from blood. This clonotype originated in a man aged 18 to 35 in good health. CDR3 sequence: CASTKKGRRKNYEQYF. The CDR3 DNA reads as TGTGCCAGCACCAAAAAGGGGAGGCGGAAGAACTACGAGCAGTACTTC.